The rows below give T cell receptor beta chains drawn from one sample of a study of cytomegalovirus exposure and HLA in healthy donors. This table comes from immunoSEQ multiplex PCR, and its TCRdb copy is limited to in-frame clones, with some not included. This table has under 150,000 clones, approximately 80% appearing once. The sequencing sample was made of PBMCs. Receptors were obtained from a girl aged 2 to 9 in good health and CMV-seronegative. Each CDR3 is given without its conserved first and last residue. Clone size, where shown, is once, few, many, or a class for clones that have expanded.

j_gene	abundance	v_gene	CDR3aa
TRBJ2-1	few	TRBV12-5	ASGRGVTDYNEQF
TRBJ2-7	NA	TRBV30	AWTSGLSYEQY
TRBJ2-2	once	TRBV28	ASSPVPQRFGELF
TRBJ2-7	NA	TRBV25-1	ASSEWTNYEQY
TRBJ2-7	NA	TRBV9	ASSVATSSYEQY
TRBJ1-1	NA	TRBV27	ASSFGTGVTEAF
TRBJ2-7	NA	TRBV4-2	ASSQGSSGSWYEQY
TRBJ2-5	NA	TRBV6-5	ASSYSPVETQY
TRBJ2-5	NA	TRBV5-1	ASSLWTPGQETQY
TRBJ2-1	NA	TRBV27	ASSLGLARAYNEQF
TRBJ2-7	NA	TRBV4-1	ASSSLPRGSSYEQY
TRBJ2-4	NA	TRBV5-1	ASSSGGTGAKNIQY
TRBJ1-2	NA	TRBV30	AWSPRRDYGYT
TRBJ2-3	NA	TRBV7-2	ASSTHGGTSTDTQY
TRBJ2-1	NA	TRBV4-3	ASSSFGDNEQF
TRBJ2-7	NA	TRBV18	ASSAGLYEQY
TRBJ1-1	few	TRBV10-3	AISVSGGWNTEAF
TRBJ2-7	NA	TRBV5-1	ASSPVAGPPYEQY
TRBJ2-1	NA	TRBV19	ASSIVPGLAGGKHSYNEQF
TRBJ2-1	NA	TRBV7-2	ASSPTSGPYNEQF
TRBJ2-5	NA	TRBV15	ATSRDTNSETQY
TRBJ2-1	NA	TRBV14	ASSPYEKGEQF
TRBJ1-6	few	TRBV29-1	SVKQGSESPLH
TRBJ2-1	NA	TRBV7-9	ASYDRGTNEQF
TRBJ2-3	NA	TRBV9	ASSDAGVVTDTQY
TRBJ2-1	NA	TRBV11-2	ASSITGGAYNEQF
TRBJ2-3	NA	TRBV5-1	ASSLFTSADAIDTQY
TRBJ2-5	NA	TRBV7-9	ASSLVGVRQETQY
TRBJ2-3	few	TRBV12-5	ASGDGGPGSTDTQY